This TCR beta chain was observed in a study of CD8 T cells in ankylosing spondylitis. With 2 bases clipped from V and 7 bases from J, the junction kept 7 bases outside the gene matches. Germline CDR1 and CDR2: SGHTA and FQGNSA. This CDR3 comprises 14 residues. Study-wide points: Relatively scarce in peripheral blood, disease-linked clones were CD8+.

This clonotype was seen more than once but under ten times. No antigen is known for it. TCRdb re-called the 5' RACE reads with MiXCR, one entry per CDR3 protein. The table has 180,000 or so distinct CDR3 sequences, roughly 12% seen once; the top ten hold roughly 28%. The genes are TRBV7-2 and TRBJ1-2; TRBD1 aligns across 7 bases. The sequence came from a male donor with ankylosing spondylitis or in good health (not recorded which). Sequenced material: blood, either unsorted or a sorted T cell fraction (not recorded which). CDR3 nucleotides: TGTGCCAGCAGCTTACTTGACAGGGCGGGTGGCTACACCTTC. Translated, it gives CASSLLDRAGGYTF.